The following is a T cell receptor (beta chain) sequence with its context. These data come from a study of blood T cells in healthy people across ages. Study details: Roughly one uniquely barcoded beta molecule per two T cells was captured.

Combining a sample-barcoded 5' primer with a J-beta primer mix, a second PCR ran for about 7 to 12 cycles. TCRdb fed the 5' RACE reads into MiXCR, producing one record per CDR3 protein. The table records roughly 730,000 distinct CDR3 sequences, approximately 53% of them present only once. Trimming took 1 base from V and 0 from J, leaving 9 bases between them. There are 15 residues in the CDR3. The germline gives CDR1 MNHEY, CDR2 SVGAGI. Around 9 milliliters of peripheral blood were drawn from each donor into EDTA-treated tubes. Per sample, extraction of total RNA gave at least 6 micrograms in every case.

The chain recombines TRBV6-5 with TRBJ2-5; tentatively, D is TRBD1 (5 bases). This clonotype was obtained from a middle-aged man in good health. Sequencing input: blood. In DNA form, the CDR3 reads TGTGCCAGCAGTTACTTGGCAGGGTACCAAGAGACCCAGTACTTC. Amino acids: CASSYLAGYQETQYF.